This TCR beta chain was obtained from a study of human T cells and chemical hapten exposure. Study-level results: Compared to controls, expanded TCRs made significantly more large clusters of similar CDR3s. The number of TCRs above 1 in 1000 frequency did not change after DPC sensitization.

The CDR3 runs 13 residues. Trimming removed 0 bases from V and 5 bases from J, with 7 bases in between. Germline CDR1 LGHDT, CDR2 YNNKEL (reference sequence). The sample holds a few counts of this clonotype. Its target is unknown. Time point meaning: patch test 1, 2 weeks after DPC sensitization. Treatment meaning: therapeutic diphenylcyclopropenone sensitization with weekly scalp DPC. It was unfractionated whole blood from which total RNA was extracted. Single cDNA molecules in the library carried unique molecular identifiers attached during preparation. MiXCR, applied by TCRdb to the RACE reads, yields one record per CDR3 protein. Among about 120,000 distinct CDR3 sequences listed, about 13% were seen once.

The chain couples TRBV3-1 to TRBJ1-1; no clear D gene. The sequence was collected from a man aged 18-30 years with alopecia areata. Some clones in this sample may be carry-over from other donors' samples. The specimen was whole blood, collected in connection with sensitization to the hapten diphenylcyclopropenone (DPC). The CDR3 loop is CASSQDLLTEAFF. CDR3 bases: TGTGCCAGCAGCCAAGATCTCCTGACTGAAGCTTTCTTT.